This record concerns one T cell receptor beta chain sequence. The CDR3 runs to 16 residues. Trimming shortened V by 2 bases and J by 4 bases, and 17 bases separated the two germline ends. Germline loops: CDR1 SEHNR, CDR2 FQNEAQ (reference sequence). The source of the sample is a study of blood T cell repertoires in COVID-19. In the study overall: The samples span acute and convalescent COVID-19 from the United States, Italy and Spain. Sources were T cells, B-cell-depleted T cells, or PBMCs; the material itself was cDNA or gDNA.

Authors' analysis steps: Reference gene primer amplification gave estimated nucleated cell counts. Here immunoSEQ multiplex PCR was the method, and the copy in TCRdb shows in-frame clones only, minus some. That table supplies the V and J calls and clone size; D and trimming were determined from the DNA. This sample has roughly 150,000 clones, with roughly 89% found just once. This sequence originates from a human donor in a cohort sampled during active COVID-19. Sequencing used peripheral blood. The J gene is TRBJ1-2, the V gene TRBV7-9; a possible D gene is TRBD1 (5 bases). Here the CDR3 DNA reads TGTGCCAGCAGCTTAAGTGGGGGGGAAAAAGGCTATGGCTACACCTTC. This gives the protein CASSLSGGEKGYGYTF.